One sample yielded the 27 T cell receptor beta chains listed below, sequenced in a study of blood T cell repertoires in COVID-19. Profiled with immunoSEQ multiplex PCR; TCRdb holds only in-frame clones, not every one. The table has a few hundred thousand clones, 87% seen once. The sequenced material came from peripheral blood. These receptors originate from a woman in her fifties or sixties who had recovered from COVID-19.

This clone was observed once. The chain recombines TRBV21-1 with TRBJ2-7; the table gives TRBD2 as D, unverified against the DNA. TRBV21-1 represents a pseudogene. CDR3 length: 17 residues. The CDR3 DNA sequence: TGTGCCAGCAGCAAAGTTAGCGGTCAGGGAGGCTCCTACGAGCAGTACTTC. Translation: CASSKVSGQGGSYEQYF.

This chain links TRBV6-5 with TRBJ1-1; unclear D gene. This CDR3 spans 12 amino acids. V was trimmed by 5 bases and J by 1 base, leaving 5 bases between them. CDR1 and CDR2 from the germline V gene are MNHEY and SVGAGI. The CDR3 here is CASSRQNTEAFF. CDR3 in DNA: TGTGCCAGCAGTCGACAGAACACTGAAGCTTTCTTT.

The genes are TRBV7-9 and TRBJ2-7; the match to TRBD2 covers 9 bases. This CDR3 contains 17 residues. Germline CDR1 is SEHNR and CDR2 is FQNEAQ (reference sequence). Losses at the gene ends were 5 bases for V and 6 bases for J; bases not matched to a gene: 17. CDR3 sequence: CASSPPGSGGLAREQYF. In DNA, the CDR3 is TGTGCCAGCAGCCCCCCTGGGTCCGGAGGACTAGCGCGCGAGCAGTACTTC.

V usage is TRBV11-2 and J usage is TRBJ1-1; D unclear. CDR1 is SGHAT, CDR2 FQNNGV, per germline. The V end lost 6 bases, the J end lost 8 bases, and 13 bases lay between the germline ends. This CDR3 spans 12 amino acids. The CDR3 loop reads CASRRVSAEAFF. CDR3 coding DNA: TGTGCCAGCAGACGGGTGTCAGCCGAAGCTTTCTTT.

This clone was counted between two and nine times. The CDR3 is CASSRQENTEAFF. DNA of the CDR3: TGCGCCAGCAGCCGGCAGGAGAACACTGAAGCTTTCTTT. The chain joins TRBV5-1 to TRBJ1-1; D unresolved. Germline V lookup: CDR1 SGHRS, CDR2 YFSETQ. Deletions cut 4 bases from V and 1 base from J, with 8 bases between. The CDR3 consists of 13 residues.

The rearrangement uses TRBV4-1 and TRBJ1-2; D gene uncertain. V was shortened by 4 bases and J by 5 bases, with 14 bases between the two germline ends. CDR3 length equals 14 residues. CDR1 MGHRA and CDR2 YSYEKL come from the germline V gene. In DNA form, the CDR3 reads TGCGCCAGCAGCCCCCAGGAGGGCGGTTATGGCTACACCTTC. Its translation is CASSPQEGGYGYTF.

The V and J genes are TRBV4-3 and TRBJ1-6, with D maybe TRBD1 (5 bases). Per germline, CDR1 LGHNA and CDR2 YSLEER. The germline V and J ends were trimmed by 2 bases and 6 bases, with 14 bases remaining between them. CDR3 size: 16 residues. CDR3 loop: CASSQTKGHINSPLHF. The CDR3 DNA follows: TGCGCCAGCAGCCAAACTAAGGGGCATATTAATTCACCCCTCCACTTT.

The CDR3: CASNRDNQPQHF. The DNA of the CDR3 is TGTGCCAGCAACAGGGACAATCAGCCCCAGCATTTT. The genes are TRBV2 and TRBJ1-5, with a weak D call TRBD1 (6 bases). Germline V gene sequence: CDR1 SNHLY, CDR2 FYNNEI. The V end lost 7 bases, the J end lost 3 bases, and 7 bases lay between the germline ends. This CDR3 region has 12 residues.

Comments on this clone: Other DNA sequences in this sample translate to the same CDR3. CDR3 DNA: TGTGCCAGCAGTTTACTCGCGGCAGATACGCAGTATTTT. It specifies CASSLLAADTQYF. The chain joins TRBV27 to TRBJ2-3, with D unclear. CDR1 is MNHEY, CDR2 SMNVEV, per germline (reference sequence). The length of the CDR3 is 13 residues. The V end lost 2 bases, the J end lost 4 bases, and 7 bases lay between the germline ends.

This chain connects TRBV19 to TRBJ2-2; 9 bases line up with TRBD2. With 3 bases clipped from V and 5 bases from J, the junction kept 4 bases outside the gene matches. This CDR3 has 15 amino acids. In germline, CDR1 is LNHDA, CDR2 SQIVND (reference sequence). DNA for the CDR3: TGTGCCAGTAGTATCGATAGCGGGAGAACCGGGGAGCTGTTTTTT. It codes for CASSIDSGRTGELFF.

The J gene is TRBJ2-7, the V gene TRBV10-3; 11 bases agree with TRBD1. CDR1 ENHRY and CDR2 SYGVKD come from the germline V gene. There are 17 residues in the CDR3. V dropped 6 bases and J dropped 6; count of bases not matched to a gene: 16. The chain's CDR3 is CAISEGLPGQGVIEQYF. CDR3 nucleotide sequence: TGTGCCATCAGCGAGGGCCTCCCGGGACAGGGGGTCATCGAGCAGTACTTC.

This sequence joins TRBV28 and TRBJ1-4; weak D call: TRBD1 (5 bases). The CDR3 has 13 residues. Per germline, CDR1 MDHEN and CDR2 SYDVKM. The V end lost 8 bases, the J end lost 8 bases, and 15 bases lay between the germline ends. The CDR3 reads CASGDSNREKLFF. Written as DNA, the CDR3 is TGTGCCAGCGGGGACTCTAATAGGGAAAAACTGTTTTTT.

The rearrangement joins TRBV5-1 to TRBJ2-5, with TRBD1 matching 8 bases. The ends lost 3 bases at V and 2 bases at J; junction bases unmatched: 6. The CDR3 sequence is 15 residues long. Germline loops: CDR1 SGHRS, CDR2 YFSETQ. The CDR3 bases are TGCGCCAGCAGCTGGGGACAGGCGCTACAAGAGACCCAGTACTTC. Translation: CASSWGQALQETQYF.

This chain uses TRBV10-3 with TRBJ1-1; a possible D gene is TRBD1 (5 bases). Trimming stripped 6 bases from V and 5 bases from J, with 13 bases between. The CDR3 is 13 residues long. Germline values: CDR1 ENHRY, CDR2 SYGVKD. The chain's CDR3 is CAIRSGRGTEAFF. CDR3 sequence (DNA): TGTGCCATCAGATCAGGGAGGGGAACTGAAGCTTTCTTT.

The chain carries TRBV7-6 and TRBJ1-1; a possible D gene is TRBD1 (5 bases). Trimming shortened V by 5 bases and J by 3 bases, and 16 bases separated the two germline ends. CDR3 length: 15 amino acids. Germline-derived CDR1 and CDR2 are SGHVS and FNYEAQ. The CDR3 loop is CASSQQWGGYTEAFF. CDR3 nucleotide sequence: TGTGCCAGCAGCCAACAGTGGGGGGGGTACACTGAAGCTTTCTTT.

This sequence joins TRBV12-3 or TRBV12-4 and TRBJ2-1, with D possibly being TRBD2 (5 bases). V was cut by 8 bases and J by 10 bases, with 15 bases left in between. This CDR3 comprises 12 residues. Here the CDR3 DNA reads TGTGCCAGCGGCAGCGGCGGTGCCGAGCAGTTCTTC. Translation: CASGSGGAEQFF.

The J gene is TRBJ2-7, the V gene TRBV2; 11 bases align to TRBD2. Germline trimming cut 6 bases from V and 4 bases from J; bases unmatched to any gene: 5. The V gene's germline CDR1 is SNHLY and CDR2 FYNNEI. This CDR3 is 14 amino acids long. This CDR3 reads CASRTGTSGYEQYF. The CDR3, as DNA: TGTGCCAGCAGGACCGGGACTAGCGGTTACGAGCAGTACTTC.

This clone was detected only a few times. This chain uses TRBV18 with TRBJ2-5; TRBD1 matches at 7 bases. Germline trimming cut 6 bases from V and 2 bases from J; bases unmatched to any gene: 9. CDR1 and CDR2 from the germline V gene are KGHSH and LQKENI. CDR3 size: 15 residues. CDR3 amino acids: CASSLIEGAQETQYF. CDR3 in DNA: TGTGCCAGCTCCCTTATTGAGGGGGCACAAGAGACCCAGTACTTC.

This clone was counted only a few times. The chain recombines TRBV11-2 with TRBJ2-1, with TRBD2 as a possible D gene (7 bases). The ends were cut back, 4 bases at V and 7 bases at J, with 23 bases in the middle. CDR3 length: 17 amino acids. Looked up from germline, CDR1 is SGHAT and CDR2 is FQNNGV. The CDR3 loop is CASSWGVRGALLNEQFF. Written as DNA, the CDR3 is TGTGCCAGCAGCTGGGGTGTTCGGGGGGCCCTCCTGAATGAGCAGTTCTTC.

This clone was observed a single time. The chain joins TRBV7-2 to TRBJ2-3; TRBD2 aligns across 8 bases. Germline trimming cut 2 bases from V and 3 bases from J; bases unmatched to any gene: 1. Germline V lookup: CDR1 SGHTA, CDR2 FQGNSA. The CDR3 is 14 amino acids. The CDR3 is CASSLSGSTDTQYF. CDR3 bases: TGTGCCAGCAGCTTAAGCGGGAGTACAGATACGCAGTATTTT. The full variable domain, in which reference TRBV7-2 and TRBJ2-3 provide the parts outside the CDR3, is GAGVSQSPSNKVTEKGKDVELRCDPISGHTALYWYRQSLGQGLEFLIYFQGNSAPDKSGLPSDRFSAERTGGSVSTLTIQRTQQEDSAVYLCASSLSGSTDTQYFGPGTRLTVL.

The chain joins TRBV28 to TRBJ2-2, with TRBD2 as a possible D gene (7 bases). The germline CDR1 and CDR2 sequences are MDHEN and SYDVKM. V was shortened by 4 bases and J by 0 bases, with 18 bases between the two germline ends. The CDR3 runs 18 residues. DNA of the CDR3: TGTGCCAGCAGTTGTGGGGAGGGGGAGCTCGCGAACACCGGGGAGCTGTTTTTT. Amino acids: CASSCGEGELANTGELFF. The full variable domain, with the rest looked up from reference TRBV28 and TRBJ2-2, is DVKVTQSSRYLVKRTGEKVFLECVQDMDHENMFWYRQDPGLGLRLIYFSYDVKMKEKGDIPEGYSVSREKKERFSLILESASTNQTSMYLCASSCGEGELANTGELFFGEGSRLTVL.

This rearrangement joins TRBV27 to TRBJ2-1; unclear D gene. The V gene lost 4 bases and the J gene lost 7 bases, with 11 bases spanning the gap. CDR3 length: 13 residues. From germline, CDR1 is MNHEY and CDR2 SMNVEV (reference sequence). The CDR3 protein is CASSSGFANEQFF. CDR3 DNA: TGTGCCAGCAGTTCAGGCTTCGCTAATGAGCAGTTCTTC.

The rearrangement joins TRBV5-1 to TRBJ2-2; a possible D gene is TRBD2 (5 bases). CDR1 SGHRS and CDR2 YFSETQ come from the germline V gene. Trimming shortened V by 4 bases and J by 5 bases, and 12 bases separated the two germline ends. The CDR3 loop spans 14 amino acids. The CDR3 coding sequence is TGCGCCAGCAGCCGGCCCCGGGGTACCGGGGAGCTGTTTTTT. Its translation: CASSRPRGTGELFF.

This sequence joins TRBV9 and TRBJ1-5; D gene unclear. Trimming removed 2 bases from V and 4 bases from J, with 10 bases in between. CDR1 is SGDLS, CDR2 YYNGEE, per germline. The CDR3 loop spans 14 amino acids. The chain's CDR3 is CASSVGGLNQPQHF. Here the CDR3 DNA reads TGTGCCAGCAGCGTCGGAGGGCTAAATCAGCCCCAGCATTTT.

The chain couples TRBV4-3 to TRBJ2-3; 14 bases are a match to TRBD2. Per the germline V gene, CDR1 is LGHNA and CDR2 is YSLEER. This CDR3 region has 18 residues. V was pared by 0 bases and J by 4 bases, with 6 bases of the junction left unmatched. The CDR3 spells CASSQDAGLAGGPDTQYF. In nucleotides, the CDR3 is TGCGCCAGCAGCCAAGACGCCGGACTAGCGGGGGGACCAGATACGCAGTATTTT.

CDR3 sequence (DNA): TGTGCCAGCAGCTTATCCACGGGCTCCTACGAGCAGTACTTC. Its translation: CASSLSTGSYEQYF. The V call is TRBV7-2, the J call TRBJ2-7; D call uncertain. The V and J ends lost 2 bases and 0 bases respectively, with 8 bases between them. CDR1 is SGHTA, CDR2 FQGNSA, per germline. This CDR3 region has 14 residues.

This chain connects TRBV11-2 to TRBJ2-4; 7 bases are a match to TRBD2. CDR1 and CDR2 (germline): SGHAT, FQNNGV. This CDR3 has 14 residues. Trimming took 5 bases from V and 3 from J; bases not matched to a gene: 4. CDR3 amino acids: CASSNRDYKNIQYF. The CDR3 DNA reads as TGTGCCAGCAGCAACCGGGACTACAAAAACATTCAGTACTTC.